A selection of T cell receptor beta chains follows, all from one sample in a study of cytomegalovirus exposure and HLA in healthy donors. Repertoires were generated with immunoSEQ multiplex PCR, while TCRdb's copy carries only in-frame clones and drops some. The sample lists about 180,000 clones; around three quarters were seen once. Sequencing was done on a sample of PBMCs. The origin of the receptors is a man in his forties in good health and CMV-seronegative. Each CDR3 is given with its conserved first and last residue. D genes are given only for firm matches. Only some rows state a clone size, as once, few, many or a class for expanded clones.

j_call: TRBJ1-5
v_call: TRBV4-1
d_call: NA
clone_size: NA
cdr3_aa: CASSQDGAPYSNQPQHF
cdr3_nt: TGCGCCAGCAGCCAAGATGGGGCCCCTTATAGCAATCAGCCCCAGCATTTT

j_call: TRBJ2-1
v_call: TRBV7-6
d_call: NA
clone_size: NA
cdr3_aa: CASSLLQGPYNEQFF
cdr3_nt: TGTGCCAGCAGCTTACTTCAGGGGCCCTACAATGAGCAGTTCTTC

j_call: TRBJ2-7
v_call: TRBV5-4
d_call: TRBD1
clone_size: NA
cdr3_aa: CASSLQGSHEQYF
cdr3_nt: TGTGCCAGCAGCTTACAGGGGTCCCACGAGCAGTACTTC

j_call: TRBJ2-2
v_call: TRBV11-2
d_call: NA
clone_size: NA
cdr3_aa: CASRLQGYTGELFF
cdr3_nt: TGTGCCAGCAGATTACAGGGCTACACCGGGGAGCTGTTTTTT

j_call: TRBJ1-2
v_call: TRBV14
d_call: NA
clone_size: NA
cdr3_aa: CASSQDETANYGYTF
cdr3_nt: TGTGCCAGCAGCCAAGACGAGACAGCTAACTATGGCTACACCTTC

j_call: TRBJ2-2
v_call: TRBV7-7
d_call: NA
clone_size: NA
cdr3_aa: CASSPTQGSGELFF
cdr3_nt: TGTGCCAGCAGCCCAACCCAGGGGTCCGGGGAGCTGTTTTTT

j_call: TRBJ2-2
v_call: TRBV5-1
d_call: NA
clone_size: NA
cdr3_aa: CASSLSPAPGELFF
cdr3_nt: TGCGCCAGCAGCTTGAGCCCTGCCCCCGGGGAGCTGTTTTTT

j_call: TRBJ1-1
v_call: TRBV29-1
d_call: NA
clone_size: NA
cdr3_aa: CSVEGGATEAFF
cdr3_nt: TGCAGCGTTGAAGGCGGGGCTACTGAAGCTTTCTTT

j_call: TRBJ2-5
v_call: TRBV9
d_call: TRBD2
clone_size: NA
cdr3_aa: CASSVAGGTIGETQYF
cdr3_nt: TGTGCCAGCAGCGTAGCGGGGGGAACCATCGGGGAGACCCAGTACTTC

j_call: TRBJ1-5
v_call: TRBV10-3
d_call: NA
clone_size: NA
cdr3_aa: CAIRAQGSNQPQHF
cdr3_nt: TGTGCCATCAGGGCCCAGGGGAGCAATCAGCCCCAGCATTTT

j_call: TRBJ2-7
v_call: TRBV6-5
d_call: TRBD1
clone_size: NA
cdr3_aa: CASSYYTGGLYEQYF
cdr3_nt: TGTGCCAGCAGTTATTATACAGGGGGCTTGTACGAGCAGTACTTC

j_call: TRBJ1-1
v_call: TRBV9
d_call: NA
clone_size: NA
cdr3_aa: CASSGEGYTEAFF
cdr3_nt: TGTGCCAGCTCCGGGGAGGGGTACACTGAAGCTTTCTTT

j_call: TRBJ2-1
v_call: TRBV4-1
d_call: TRBD2
clone_size: NA
cdr3_aa: CASRQTSGGAVQFF
cdr3_nt: TGCGCCAGCAGACAGACTAGCGGGGGGGCGGTGCAGTTCTTC

j_call: TRBJ2-7
v_call: TRBV6-6
d_call: TRBD1
clone_size: NA
cdr3_aa: CASSRPGQGSYEQYF
cdr3_nt: TGTGCCAGCAGTCGACCGGGACAGGGGTCGTACGAGCAGTACTTC

j_call: TRBJ2-1
v_call: TRBV6-5
d_call: TRBD2
clone_size: NA
cdr3_aa: CASSYSRAGRRDEQFF
cdr3_nt: TGTGCCAGCAGTTACTCGAGAGCGGGAAGGAGGGATGAGCAGTTCTTC

j_call: TRBJ2-1
v_call: TRBV10-3
d_call: TRBD1
clone_size: few
cdr3_aa: CAIRLGQGRYNEQFF
cdr3_nt: TGTGCCATCAGACTGGGACAGGGTCGCTACAATGAGCAGTTCTTC

j_call: TRBJ1-6
v_call: TRBV2
d_call: NA
clone_size: NA
cdr3_aa: CASRGSRQPYNSPLHF
cdr3_nt: TGTGCCAGCAGAGGCTCGAGACAGCCTTATAATTCACCCCTCCACTTT

j_call: TRBJ1-1
v_call: TRBV25-1
d_call: NA
clone_size: NA
cdr3_aa: CASSESLGSTEAFF
cdr3_nt: TGTGCCAGCAGTGAATCCTTGGGGAGCACTGAAGCTTTCTTT

j_call: TRBJ2-5
v_call: TRBV4-1
d_call: NA
clone_size: NA
cdr3_aa: CASSQRGSQETQYF
cdr3_nt: TGCGCCAGCAGCCAAAGGGGCAGCCAAGAGACCCAGTACTTC

j_call: TRBJ2-2
v_call: TRBV5-4
d_call: TRBD1
clone_size: NA
cdr3_aa: CASSHRTGGTGELFF
cdr3_nt: TGTGCCAGCAGCCATCGGACAGGCGGCACCGGGGAGCTGTTTTTT

j_call: TRBJ1-1
v_call: TRBV10-3
d_call: TRBD1
clone_size: NA
cdr3_aa: CAISVQGDGNTEAFF
cdr3_nt: TGTGCCATCAGTGTACAGGGGGACGGTAACACTGAAGCTTTCTTT

j_call: TRBJ1-3
v_call: TRBV5-1
d_call: NA
clone_size: NA
cdr3_aa: CASSSQGAGNTIYF
cdr3_nt: TGCGCCAGCAGCTCACAGGGTGCTGGGAACACCATATATTTT

j_call: TRBJ2-2
v_call: TRBV7-3
d_call: NA
clone_size: NA
cdr3_aa: CASSPPGDSRELFF
cdr3_nt: TGTGCCAGCAGCCCCCCGGGAGATTCACGGGAGCTGTTTTTT

j_call: TRBJ2-1
v_call: TRBV1
d_call: NA
clone_size: once
cdr3_aa: CTSHRNEQFF
cdr3_nt: TGCACCAGCCACCGGAATGAGCAGTTCTTC

j_call: TRBJ2-2
v_call: TRBV7-2
d_call: NA
clone_size: NA
cdr3_aa: CASSQRTVPGELFF
cdr3_nt: TGTGCCAGCAGCCAAAGGACAGTTCCCGGGGAGCTGTTTTTT

j_call: TRBJ2-2
v_call: TRBV5-1
d_call: NA
clone_size: NA
cdr3_aa: CASSLAHGDTGELFF
cdr3_nt: TGCGCCAGCAGCTTGGCCCACGGGGACACCGGGGAGCTGTTTTTT

j_call: TRBJ1-2
v_call: TRBV4-1
d_call: NA
clone_size: NA
cdr3_aa: CASSQEAAAANYGYTF
cdr3_nt: TGCGCCAGCAGCCAAGAAGCCGCCGCTGCTAACTATGGCTACACCTTC

j_call: TRBJ1-1
v_call: TRBV9
d_call: NA
clone_size: NA
cdr3_aa: CASSPVENTEAFF
cdr3_nt: TGTGCCAGCAGCCCCGTAGAGAACACTGAAGCTTTCTTT

j_call: TRBJ1-1
v_call: TRBV5-6
d_call: TRBD1
clone_size: NA
cdr3_aa: CASSFPGGNTEAFF
cdr3_nt: TGTGCCAGCAGCTTTCCAGGGGGGAACACTGAAGCTTTCTTT

j_call: TRBJ2-2
v_call: TRBV5-1
d_call: NA
clone_size: NA
cdr3_aa: CASSLTGGIGTGELFF
cdr3_nt: TGCGCCAGCAGCTTAACGGGGGGCATTGGCACCGGGGAGCTGTTTTTT

j_call: TRBJ2-7
v_call: TRBV6-5
d_call: TRBD2
clone_size: NA
cdr3_aa: CASSALLAGDEQYF
cdr3_nt: TGTGCCAGCAGTGCCCTGTTAGCGGGCGACGAGCAGTACTTC

j_call: TRBJ2-4
v_call: TRBV30
d_call: NA
clone_size: NA
cdr3_aa: CAWSVDTAIQYF
cdr3_nt: TGTGCCTGGAGTGTAGATACTGCGATTCAGTACTTC

j_call: TRBJ2-7
v_call: TRBV7-2
d_call: TRBD2
clone_size: NA
cdr3_aa: CASSLVGSGGYEQYF
cdr3_nt: TGTGCCAGCAGCTTAGTGGGTAGCGGGGGGTACGAGCAGTACTTC

j_call: TRBJ1-2
v_call: TRBV5-4
d_call: TRBD1
clone_size: NA
cdr3_aa: CASNLGSRTGGYGYTF
cdr3_nt: TGTGCCAGCAACCTCGGGTCTCGAACAGGGGGCTATGGCTACACCTTC

j_call: TRBJ2-7
v_call: TRBV5-1
d_call: NA
clone_size: NA
cdr3_aa: CASSPTGEVTTKQYF
cdr3_nt: TGCGCCAGCAGCCCGACCGGGGAGGTCACTACGAAGCAGTACTTC

j_call: TRBJ2-7
v_call: TRBV29-1
d_call: TRBD1
clone_size: NA
cdr3_aa: CSVEGPGTGAGYEQYF
cdr3_nt: TGCAGCGTTGAAGGTCCCGGGACAGGGGCAGGGTACGAGCAGTACTTC

j_call: TRBJ2-1
v_call: TRBV2
d_call: TRBD2
clone_size: NA
cdr3_aa: CASSDSSGRAIPYNEQFF
cdr3_nt: TGTGCCAGCAGTGATTCCAGCGGGAGGGCCATCCCCTACAATGAGCAGTTCTTC

j_call: TRBJ1-4
v_call: TRBV19
d_call: NA
clone_size: NA
cdr3_aa: CASSIGSVTNEKLFF
cdr3_nt: TGTGCCAGTAGTATAGGGAGCGTGACTAATGAAAAACTGTTTTTT

j_call: TRBJ1-2
v_call: TRBV11-3
d_call: NA
clone_size: NA
cdr3_aa: CASSSIEGYTF
cdr3_nt: TGTGCCAGCAGCTCAATCGAGGGCTACACCTTC

j_call: TRBJ2-7
v_call: TRBV7-2
d_call: NA
clone_size: NA
cdr3_aa: CASSTGPGNYEQYF
cdr3_nt: TGTGCCAGCAGCACCGGGCCAGGGAACTACGAGCAGTACTTC

j_call: TRBJ2-3
v_call: TRBV7-3
d_call: NA
clone_size: NA
cdr3_aa: CASSLNRGTDTQYF
cdr3_nt: TGTGCCAGCAGCTTAAACAGGGGCACAGATACGCAGTATTTT